This T cell receptor beta chain was documented in a study of T-cell reconstitution after alpha-beta-depleted transplantation in children. This clonotype was detected a few times. Its antigen is unknown. The study, taken as a whole, reports: The high TCRbeta diversity at day 60 in some patients came from surviving recipient T cells and thymic progenitors. About two months after transplant, alpha-beta T cells reportedly came from several hundred expanded graft clones. Among T cells one year after transplant, newly produced cells accounted for most counts and diversity.

Unique molecular identifiers tagged the TCRbeta library. From the PCR reads, TCRdb called clonotypes with MiXCR, one entry per CDR3 protein. The sample lists a few hundred thousand distinct CDR3 sequences, over 20% occurring once. Germline V gene data show CDR1 as SEHNR and CDR2 as FQNEAQ (reference sequence). This CDR3 spans 15 amino acids. V was pared by 1 base and J by 6 bases, with 8 bases of the junction left unmatched. This receptor was identified in a boy in the first two years of life with Wiskott-Aldrich syndrome, due to receive a stem cell transplant. The source was PBMCs, collected before TCRalphabeta/CD19-depleted stem cell transplant. This chain joins TRBV7-9 and TRBJ2-7; 8 bases map to TRBD1. The CDR3 coding sequence is TGTGCCAGCAGCTTAGACGGACAGGGAATACGCGAGCAGTACTTC. As protein: CASSLDGQGIREQYF.